This is a list of T cell receptor beta chains from one sample in a study of graft-versus-host responses after intestinal transplantation. The protocol was immunoSEQ multiplex PCR, while the TCRdb copy is restricted to in-frame clones and leaves out a portion. Here the sample spans tens of thousands of clones, around 90% being singletons. No antigen has been assigned to these receptors. The sequencing used unstimulated CD8+ T cells sorted from spleen or lymph node cells, collected before intestinal transplant. The source of these receptors is a human donor who received an intestinal transplant. Both conserved end residues are part of each CDR3. The order of the fields is CDR3 length, J gene, D gene, V gene, CDR3 protein. D genes are given only for firm matches.

15 | TRBJ1-5 | NA | TRBV9 | CASSAAGSPNQPEHF
14 | TRBJ2-1 | TRBD2 | TRBV9 | CASTGTSGANEQFF
17 | TRBJ1-1 | NA | TRBV5-1 | CASSLYPLWAMNTEAFF
13 | TRBJ2-7 | TRBD1 | TRBV2 | CAGQGESSYEQYF
15 | TRBJ2-7 | NA | TRBV4-1 | CASSQYWGDTYEQYF
15 | TRBJ1-6 | TRBD1 | TRBV5-6 | CASSLDRGQGSPLHF
11 | TRBJ1-2 | NA | TRBV2 | CASPGGRGYTF
12 | TRBJ1-2 | NA | TRBV28 | CASLRCCYGYTF
14 | TRBJ2-7 | NA | TRBV7-3 | CASSLDGGSYEQYF
16 | TRBJ1-1 | NA | TRBV6-1 | CASSEGEGEVDTEAFF
16 | TRBJ2-3 | TRBD2 | TRBV5-1 | CASSLAASGGEDTQYF
14 | TRBJ1-6 | NA | TRBV6-1 | CASSDLRLGSPLHF
16 | TRBJ2-7 | TRBD1 | TRBV5-1 | CASSFRPGQGALEQYF
16 | TRBJ1-2 | TRBD1 | TRBV7-2 | CASSFQGELAGNGYTF
12 | TRBJ2-1 | NA | TRBV6-1 | CASSDLSTKQFF
15 | TRBJ1-2 | NA | TRBV6-1 | CASSQVVEEWSGYTF
18 | TRBJ2-3 | TRBD2 | TRBV9 | CASSVDLAGSGVTDTQYF
14 | TRBJ2-4 | TRBD1 | TRBV18 | CASSPQGARNIQYF
15 | TRBJ2-1 | NA | TRBV7-9 | CASSPTGGAQSPEFF
15 | TRBJ2-3 | TRBD1 | TRBV27 | CASSSTTGAFDTQYF
11 | TRBJ2-7 | NA | TRBV28 | CASREGYEQYF
14 | TRBJ1-1 | NA | TRBV9 | CASSVGSGMSEAFF
16 | TRBJ2-7 | TRBD1 | TRBV15 | CATSRDRGTGSYEQYF
15 | TRBJ2-1 | TRBD2 | TRBV19 | CASSLSGGSYNEQFF
16 | TRBJ2-5 | TRBD2 | TRBV5-8 | CASSFESAGAGETQYF
13 | TRBJ2-5 | NA | TRBV19 | CASSEDQTETQYF
13 | TRBJ2-3 | NA | TRBV11-2 | CASTGTSTDTQYF
16 | TRBJ1-5 | NA | TRBV19 | CARKPSRGYSNQPQHF
14 | TRBJ2-5 | NA | TRBV5-6 | CASSRGTLQETQYF
12 | TRBJ2-7 | NA | TRBV7-9 | CASSSSLNEQYF
13 | NA | NA | TRBV5-1 | CATREDISYEQYF
14 | TRBJ1-5 | TRBD1 | TRBV5-1 | CASSLGTGLQPQHF
14 | TRBJ1-2 | NA | TRBV28 | CASIPARDDYGYTF
16 | TRBJ2-7 | NA | TRBV18 | CASSLLKGLLNYEQYF
16 | TRBJ2-3 | NA | TRBV28 | CASSPSKGPGTDTQYF
12 | TRBJ1-6 | NA | TRBV7-2 | CASSLSYSPLHF
19 | TRBJ1-2 | NA | TRBV15 | CATSRIVQGGTQLHYGYTF
16 | TRBJ2-2 | TRBD1 | TRBV27 | CASSFVGQGDTGELFF
14 | TRBJ2-7 | TRBD2 | TRBV10-2 | CASSGTSVPYEQYF
13 | TRBJ2-1 | TRBD2 | TRBV10-3 | CATEPGLYNEQFF
14 | TRBJ1-1 | NA | TRBV5-1 | CASSFSGDDTEAFF
16 | TRBJ1-1 | TRBD1 | TRBV28 | CASSTIRQGMNTEAFF
16 | TRBJ2-2 | TRBD2 | TRBV27 | CASTTWEGVTTGELFF
16 | TRBJ2-1 | NA | TRBV4-1 | CASSQDPGARNTEQFF
14 | TRBJ1-1 | TRBD1 | TRBV27 | CASSKQGAGTEAFF
14 | TRBJ2-7 | TRBD2 | TRBV14 | CASSLAGRTYEQYF
16 | TRBJ1-1 | NA | TRBV18 | CASSPRVRDQDTEAFF
13 | TRBJ2-3 | NA | TRBV13 | CASTLTGTDTQYF
15 | TRBJ1-5 | NA | TRBV19 | CASSIRGSTSQPQHF
12 | TRBJ1-1 | NA | TRBV6-6 | CASSSLSTEAFF
14 | TRBJ2-7 | NA | TRBV7-6 | CASSLGGGRNEQYF
18 | TRBJ2-3 | TRBD2 | TRBV4-2 | CASSQAKEQTSGTDTQYF
18 | TRBJ1-1 | TRBD1 | TRBV19 | CASSIEGGRGPYETEAFF
15 | TRBJ2-3 | TRBD2 | TRBV15 | CATSTRTRGTDTQYF
15 | TRBJ2-7 | TRBD2 | TRBV6-1 | CASRSGTSGFYEQYF